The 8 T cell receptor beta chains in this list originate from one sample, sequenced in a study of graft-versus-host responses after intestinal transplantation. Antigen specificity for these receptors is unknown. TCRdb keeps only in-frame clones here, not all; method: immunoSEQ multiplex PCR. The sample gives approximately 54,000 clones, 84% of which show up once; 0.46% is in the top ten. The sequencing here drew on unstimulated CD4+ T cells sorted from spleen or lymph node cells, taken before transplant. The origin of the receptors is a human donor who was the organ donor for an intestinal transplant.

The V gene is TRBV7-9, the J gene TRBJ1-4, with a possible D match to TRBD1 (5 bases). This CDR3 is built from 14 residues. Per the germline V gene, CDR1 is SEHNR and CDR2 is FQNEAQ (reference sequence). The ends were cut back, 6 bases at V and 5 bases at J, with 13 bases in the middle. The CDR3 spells CASSVAGRNEKLFF. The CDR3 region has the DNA TGTGCCAGCAGTGTGGCAGGGCGAAATGAAAAACTGTTTTTT.

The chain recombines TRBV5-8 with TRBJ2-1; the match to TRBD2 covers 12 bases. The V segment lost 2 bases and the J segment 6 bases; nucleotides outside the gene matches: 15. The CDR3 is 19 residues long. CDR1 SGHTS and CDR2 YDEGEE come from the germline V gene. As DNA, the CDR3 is TGTGCCAGCAGCTTAGACAGGGGGGTGACTAGCGGGAGTGGCAATGAGCAGTTCTTC. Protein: CASSLDRGVTSGSGNEQFF. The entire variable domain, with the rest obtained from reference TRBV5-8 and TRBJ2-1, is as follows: EAGVTQSPTHLIKTRGQQATLRCSPISGHTSVYWYQQALGLGLQFLLWYDEGEERNRGNFPPRFSGRQFPNYSSELNVNALELEDSALYLCASSLDRGVTSGSGNEQFFGPGTRLTVL.

The CDR3 DNA sequence: TGTGCCAGCAGCGGAGGGGGACCCTATGGCTACACCTTC. Translating gives CASSGGGPYGYTF. The chain links TRBV9 to TRBJ1-2; perhaps TRBD1 as D (6 bases). Germline V gene lookup returns CDR1 SGDLS and CDR2 YYNGEE. The CDR3 has 13 amino acids. The V gene lost 3 bases and the J gene lost 4 bases, with 10 bases spanning the gap.

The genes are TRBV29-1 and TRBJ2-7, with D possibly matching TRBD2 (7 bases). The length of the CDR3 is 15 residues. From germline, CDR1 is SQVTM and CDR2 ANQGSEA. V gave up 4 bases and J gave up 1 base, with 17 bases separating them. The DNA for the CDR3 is TGCAGCGTTGGTTCGGGGGGCGCTCCATCCTACGAGCAGTACTTC. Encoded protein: CSVGSGGAPSYEQYF.

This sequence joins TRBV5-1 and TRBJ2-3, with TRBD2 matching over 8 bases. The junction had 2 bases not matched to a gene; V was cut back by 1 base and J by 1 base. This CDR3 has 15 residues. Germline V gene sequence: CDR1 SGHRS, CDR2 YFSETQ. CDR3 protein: CASSLTLAGTDTQYF. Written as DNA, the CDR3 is TGCGCCAGCAGCTTGACACTAGCGGGCACAGATACGCAGTATTTT.

For the CDR3, the DNA is TGTGCCAGTACCTTACTAGCCACCGGGGAGCTGTTTTTT. This encodes CASTLLATGELFF. The chain recombines TRBV19 with TRBJ2-2, with a possible D match to TRBD2 (6 bases). The CDR3 extends over 13 amino acids. Trimming left V 7 bases short and J 4 bases short, with 10 bases between. Looked up from germline, CDR1 is LNHDA and CDR2 is SQIVND (reference sequence).

As DNA, the CDR3 is TGCGCCAGCAGCCAAGGAGTAGGTGACTACTCCTACGAGCAGTACTTC. It translates to CASSQGVGDYSYEQYF. V is TRBV4-1 and J is TRBJ2-7; possible D gene TRBD2, 5 bases. The CDR3 totals 16 residues. Germline V gene lookup returns CDR1 MGHRA and CDR2 YSYEKL. Trimming cost V 1 base and J 0 bases, with 13 bases left between them.

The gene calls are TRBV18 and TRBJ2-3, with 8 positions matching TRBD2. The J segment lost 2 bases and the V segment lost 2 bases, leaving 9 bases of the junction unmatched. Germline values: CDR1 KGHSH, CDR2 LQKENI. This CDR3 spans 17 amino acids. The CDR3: CASSPRSSGGPTDTQYF. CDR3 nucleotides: TGTGCCAGCTCACCAAGGAGCAGCGGGGGACCCACAGATACGCAGTATTTT.